The clone carrying this T cell receptor (beta chain) was observed at least ten times. The record originates from a study of molecular identifiers for immune sequencing clone quantification. Between the trimmed V and J ends, which lost 0 bases and 3 bases, there was a span of 6 bases. Germline V gene data show CDR1 as MGHRA and CDR2 as YSYEKL. The CDR3 is 13 residues long. MiXCR, run by TCRdb on the PCR reads, gives a single entry per CDR3 protein. The table lists roughly 50,000 distinct CDR3 sequences, approximately 25% of them singletons. The receptor's source is a human donor in good health. Some libraries in this study had Jurkat cell RNA spiked in. The sample taken for sequencing was naive CD8+ T cells from blood, with Jurkat cell RNA spiked in. Subset of the sample: FACS-sorted CD8+CD4-CCR7+CD45RA+ naive T cells. The chain uses TRBV4-1 and TRBJ2-7; D is uncertain. The CDR3 DNA follows: TGCGCCAGCAGCCAAGATAACAGCTACGAGCAGTACTTC. Amino acids: CASSQDNSYEQYF.